The 14 T cell receptor beta chains reported below all come from one sample, sequenced in a study of regulatory T cells in long-lasting Graves disease. To make TCR beta libraries, researchers used iRepertoire HTBI primers and Arm-PCR of CDR3 regions. TCRdb redid the calling of the multiplex PCR reads with MiXCR, one entry per CDR3 protein. The table has 400,000 to 500,000 distinct CDR3 sequences, less than 20% seen once. Specified time point: newly diagnosed GD, antithyroid drugs for less than 3 months. TCR sequences were obtained from RNA taken from PBMCs. The same sample was also studied in work on T cells in Graves' hyperthyroidism and ophthalmopathy.

Specimen: peripheral blood mononuclear cells (PBMCs), collected at new diagnosis, from a patient treated with antithyroid drugs. These receptors were taken from a woman in her twenties or thirties with Graves disease.

This clonotype has a handful of counts. This chain uses TRBV28 with TRBJ1-2; D possibly corresponds to TRBD1 (6 bases). The CDR3 is made up of 12 amino acids. V lost 3 bases and J 8 bases, leaving 10 bases between the germline ends. CDR1 and CDR2 (germline): MDHEN, SYDVKM. In DNA, the CDR3 is TGTGCCAGCAGTTTGGGGGCTCGGGGCTACACCTTC. Its translation: CASSLGARGYTF.

This rearrangement joins TRBV15 to TRBJ1-2; TRBD1 matches 8 bases. The trim removed 0 bases at V and 3 bases at J, leaving 9 bases unmatched. Germline lookup yields CDR1 LNHNV and CDR2 YYDKDF (reference sequence). This CDR3 contains 17 residues. The CDR3 bases are TGTGCCACCAGCAGAGATCGAGGGACAGGAGGCGACTATGGCTACACCTTC. Protein sequence: CATSRDRGTGGDYGYTF.

This clonotype was counted ten times or more. The chain joins TRBV10-3 to TRBJ2-1, with 7 bases fitting TRBD1. CDR1 and CDR2 (germline): ENHRY, SYGVKD. Trimming removed 7 bases from V and 1 base from J; junction bases left unmatched: 4. This CDR3 has 14 amino acids. The CDR3 DNA is TGTGCCATCACAGTGGGACAGTCCTACAATGAGCAGTTCTTC. Amino acid sequence: CAITVGQSYNEQFF.

The CDR3 region has the DNA TGTGCCAGCAGTTTTAGCCCAGCGGGAGGGTCCCATGAGCAGTTCTTC. It translates to CASSFSPAGGSHEQFF. The genes are TRBV27 and TRBJ2-1; TRBD2 agrees at 10 bases. This CDR3 is built from 16 residues. Per the germline V gene, CDR1 is MNHEY and CDR2 is SMNVEV (reference sequence). Germline trimming cut 3 bases from V and 8 bases from J; bases unmatched to any gene: 10.

In the case of this clonotype: This may be a read error, as it is one base from a much larger clone. The chain uses TRBV29-1 and TRBJ2-3, with D tentatively TRBD1 (5 bases). CDR3 length: 13 amino acids. V was pared by 2 bases and J by 13 bases, with 19 bases between. Germline lookup yields CDR1 SQVTM and CDR2 ANQGSEA. CDR3 DNA: TGCAGCGTTGAAATCAGCGACAAGGACACGAAGTATTTT. Residues: CSVEISDKDTKYF.

This clonotype was seen at least ten times. This chain uses TRBV6-1 with TRBJ2-7; a possible D gene is TRBD1 (6 bases). Germline values: CDR1 MNHNS, CDR2 SASEGT. The CDR3 runs to 15 residues. Between the trimmed V and J ends, which lost 7 bases and 4 bases, there was a span of 20 bases. The CDR3 DNA is TGTGCCAGCACCACTCCGGTGGGGGCTAATTACGAGCAGTACTTC. Translating it yields CASTTPVGANYEQYF.

This clonotype was picked up a small number of times. This chain connects TRBV6-1 to TRBJ1-3, with D unclear. This CDR3 is built from 13 residues. CDR1 MNHNS and CDR2 SASEGT come from the germline V gene. The germline V and J ends were trimmed by 10 bases and 4 bases, with 14 bases remaining between them. The CDR3 DNA reads as TGTGCCATCCTAGGAGGATCCGGAAACACCATATATTTT. Its protein product is CAILGGSGNTIYF.

V usage is TRBV7-9 and J usage is TRBJ2-5; D is possibly TRBD1 or TRBD2 (5 bases each). CDR3 length: 13 amino acids. Germline CDR1 is SEHNR and CDR2 is FQNEAQ (reference sequence). The V end lost 5 bases, the J end lost 6 bases, and 13 bases lay between the germline ends. CDR3 sequence: CASSLGEGQTQYF. CDR3 DNA: TGTGCCAGCAGCCTGGGGGAAGGGCAGACCCAGTACTTC.

This clonotype turned up a few times. This chain uses TRBV19 with TRBJ1-1; 8 nucleotides line up with TRBD1. The V and J ends lost 6 bases and 6 bases, in that order; junction bases with no gene match: 9. This CDR3 comprises 14 residues. Germline values: CDR1 LNHDA, CDR2 SQIVND (reference sequence). The CDR3 sequence is CASSPRDRLAEAFF. CDR3 nucleotides: TGTGCCAGTAGCCCCCGGGACAGGCTAGCTGAAGCTTTCTTT.

This clonotype was counted many times. The CDR3 DNA reads TGTGCCAGTGCAGGGGACAATGAGCAGTTCTTC. It is translated as CASAGDNEQFF. This chain uses TRBV7-6 with TRBJ2-1, with D possibly TRBD1 on 6 matching bases. The V and J ends lost 9 bases and 5 bases respectively, with 8 bases between them. This CDR3 is 11 amino acids long. Germline loops: CDR1 SGHVS, CDR2 FNYEAQ. The full variable domain, rest sourced from reference TRBV7-6 and TRBJ2-1, is GAGVSQSPRYKVTKRGQDVALRCDPISGHVSLYWYRQALGQGPEFLTYFNYEAQQDKSGLPNDRFSAERPEGSISTLTIQRTEQRDSAMYRCASAGDNEQFFGPGTRLTVL.

This clonotype has only one observation. The V and J genes are TRBV7-2 and TRBJ1-4; the D gene is possibly TRBD1 (6 bases). The CDR3 sequence is 14 residues long. The V gene lost 5 bases and the J gene lost 3 bases, with 10 bases spanning the gap. Germline CDR1 SGHTA, CDR2 FQGNSA. The CDR3 DNA follows: TGTGCCAGCAGCACGGCAGGGGCTAATGAAAAACTGTTTTTT. The encoded protein is CASSTAGANEKLFF.

This clonotype was picked up a small number of times. J is TRBJ2-1 and V is TRBV9; D perhaps matches TRBD1 (6 bases). The CDR3 runs to 13 residues. V was pared by 3 bases and J by 7 bases, with 11 bases between. CDR1 is SGDLS, CDR2 YYNGEE, per germline. This chain's CDR3 is CASSDTRGNEQFF. The CDR3, as DNA: TGTGCCAGCAGCGACACCAGGGGTAATGAGCAGTTCTTC.

A few counts support this clonotype. V and J are TRBV6-1 and TRBJ2-1, with D unresolved. The J call is in doubt because the DNA end fits TRBJ2-5 better. CDR1 is MNHNS, CDR2 SASEGT, per germline. The CDR3 has 12 residues. CDR3 amino acids: CASSHEKETQYF. CDR3 nucleotide sequence: TGTGCCAGCAGTCATGAAAAAGAGACCCAGTACTTC.

This clonotype was observed at least ten times. The chain is built from TRBV20-1 and TRBJ2-1, with 10 bases fitting TRBD2. The J segment lost 7 bases and the V segment lost 5 bases, leaving 8 bases of the junction unmatched. Looked up from germline, CDR1 is DFQATT and CDR2 is SNEGSKA (reference sequence). The CDR3 has 14 amino acids. In nucleotides, the CDR3 is TGCAGTGCTTCCCGGGGTAGCGGGAGGAATGAGCAGTTCTTC. This codes for CSASRGSGRNEQFF.